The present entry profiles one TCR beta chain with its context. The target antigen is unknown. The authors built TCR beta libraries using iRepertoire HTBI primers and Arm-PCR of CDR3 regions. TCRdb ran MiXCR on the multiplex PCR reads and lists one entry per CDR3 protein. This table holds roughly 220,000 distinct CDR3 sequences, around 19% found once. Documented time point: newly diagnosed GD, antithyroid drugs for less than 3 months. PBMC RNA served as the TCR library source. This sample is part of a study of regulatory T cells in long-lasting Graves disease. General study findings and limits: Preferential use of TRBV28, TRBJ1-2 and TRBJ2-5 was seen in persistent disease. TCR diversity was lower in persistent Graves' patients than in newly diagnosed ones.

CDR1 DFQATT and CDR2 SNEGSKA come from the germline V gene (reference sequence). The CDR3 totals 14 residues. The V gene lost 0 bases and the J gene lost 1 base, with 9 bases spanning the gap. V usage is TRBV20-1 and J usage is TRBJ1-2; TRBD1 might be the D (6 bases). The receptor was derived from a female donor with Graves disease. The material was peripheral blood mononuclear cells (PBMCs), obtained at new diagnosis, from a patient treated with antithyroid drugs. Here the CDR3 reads CSAREQGLNYGYTF. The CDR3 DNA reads TGCAGTGCTAGAGAACAGGGCCTTAACTATGGCTACACCTTC.